The rows below give T cell receptor beta chains drawn from one sample of a study of T-cell reconstitution after alpha-beta-depleted transplantation in children. Via MiXCR, TCRdb re-called the PCR reads, giving one row per CDR3 protein. The data show around 400,000 distinct CDR3 sequences, approximately 20% seen once. The source was PBMCs from the stem cell graft donor, collected from the stem cell graft. The receptor set was obtained from a human donor who donated a stem cell graft to a child with acute myeloid leukemia. Both conserved end residues are part of each CDR3. The D gene is left open where the match is weak.

j_gene: TRBJ1-5
v_gene: TRBV20-1
d_gene: TRBD1
CDR3aa: CSALTGQGLSNQPQHF

j_gene: TRBJ2-3
v_gene: TRBV5-1
d_gene: .
CDR3aa: CASRLSSDTQYF

j_gene: TRBJ2-6
v_gene: TRBV13
d_gene: TRBD1
CDR3aa: CASSRERQGSGANVLTF

j_gene: TRBJ2-1
v_gene: TRBV4-3
d_gene: TRBD2
CDR3aa: CAGSPTVAGALNEQFF

j_gene: TRBJ2-1
v_gene: TRBV6-1
d_gene: TRBD2
CDR3aa: CASSDRAGSSYNEQFF

j_gene: TRBJ2-7
v_gene: TRBV12-3/TRBV12-4
d_gene: TRBD1
CDR3aa: CASSLGTGVVGEQYF

j_gene: TRBJ1-3
v_gene: TRBV9
d_gene: TRBD1
CDR3aa: CASSVETGESPAGNTIYF

j_gene: TRBJ1-2
v_gene: TRBV24-1
d_gene: .
CDR3aa: CATSDVTKSSGYTF

j_gene: TRBJ2-5
v_gene: TRBV20-1
d_gene: TRBD1
CDR3aa: CSAIVDRGQETQYF

j_gene: TRBJ2-2
v_gene: TRBV7-8
d_gene: .
CDR3aa: CASSLGGPTRFTGELFF

j_gene: TRBJ2-2
v_gene: TRBV7-9
d_gene: .
CDR3aa: CASSPDANTGELFF

j_gene: TRBJ2-3
v_gene: TRBV12-3/TRBV12-4
d_gene: .
CDR3aa: CASSLPGVGQYF

j_gene: TRBJ2-1
v_gene: TRBV7-9
d_gene: TRBD1
CDR3aa: CASSYRTGAGEQFF

j_gene: TRBJ2-3
v_gene: TRBV27
d_gene: .
CDR3aa: CASSLWSPTYTDTQYF

j_gene: TRBJ2-7
v_gene: TRBV20-1
d_gene: .
CDR3aa: CSARVPLAYEQYF

j_gene: TRBJ1-5
v_gene: TRBV7-6
d_gene: .
CDR3aa: CASSPSFLGFSNQPQHF

j_gene: TRBJ2-1
v_gene: TRBV12-3/TRBV12-4
d_gene: .
CDR3aa: CASSLAHNEQFF

j_gene: TRBJ2-1
v_gene: TRBV12-3/TRBV12-4
d_gene: TRBD1
CDR3aa: CASSFGSGTGADNEQFF

j_gene: TRBJ1-3
v_gene: TRBV9
d_gene: .
CDR3aa: CASSVVPQGNTIYF

j_gene: TRBJ1-2
v_gene: TRBV5-6
d_gene: TRBD1
CDR3aa: CASSLARDRGSGYTF

j_gene: TRBJ1-1
v_gene: TRBV15
d_gene: TRBD1
CDR3aa: CATSRGDRPEAFF

j_gene: TRBJ2-1
v_gene: TRBV10-3
d_gene: TRBD2
CDR3aa: CATRTSGHEQFF

j_gene: TRBJ2-5
v_gene: TRBV7-9
d_gene: .
CDR3aa: CASTPVVRSQETQYF

j_gene: TRBJ2-1
v_gene: TRBV27
d_gene: .
CDR3aa: CASSLEAGTYNEQFF

j_gene: TRBJ2-7
v_gene: TRBV29-1
d_gene: TRBD2
CDR3aa: CSVEDPNSGSDYEQYF

j_gene: TRBJ1-1
v_gene: TRBV18
d_gene: .
CDR3aa: CASSLQGSEAFF

j_gene: TRBJ2-1
v_gene: TRBV25-1
d_gene: TRBD1
CDR3aa: CASRDRGVYNEQFF

j_gene: TRBJ2-7
v_gene: TRBV29-1
d_gene: TRBD2
CDR3aa: CSVTGLAGTYEQYF

j_gene: TRBJ2-2
v_gene: TRBV13
d_gene: .
CDR3aa: CASSLYNTGELFF

j_gene: TRBJ1-1
v_gene: TRBV5-5
d_gene: .
CDR3aa: CASSLGTGLMNTEAFF

j_gene: TRBJ2-7
v_gene: TRBV5-6
d_gene: TRBD1
CDR3aa: CASSLVTGAYEQYF

j_gene: TRBJ2-1
v_gene: TRBV28
d_gene: TRBD2
CDR3aa: CASSSRTSGIIYNEQFF

j_gene: TRBJ2-7
v_gene: TRBV5-5
d_gene: .
CDR3aa: CASAGAFHEQYF

j_gene: TRBJ2-3
v_gene: TRBV11-2
d_gene: TRBD2
CDR3aa: CASSHGTSGRTDTQYF

j_gene: TRBJ2-3
v_gene: TRBV7-9
d_gene: .
CDR3aa: CASSPHGTGTDTQYF

j_gene: TRBJ2-7
v_gene: TRBV29-1
d_gene: .
CDR3aa: CSVEIAYEQYF

j_gene: TRBJ2-1
v_gene: TRBV20-1
d_gene: TRBD2
CDR3aa: CSARDRLAGAYNEQFF

j_gene: TRBJ2-5
v_gene: TRBV15
d_gene: .
CDR3aa: CATSSPTNNQETQYF

j_gene: TRBJ2-6
v_gene: TRBV6-5
d_gene: .
CDR3aa: CASSYYVLGPSPGANVLTF

j_gene: TRBJ2-2
v_gene: TRBV7-8
d_gene: TRBD2
CDR3aa: CASSSGLAGTNTGELFF

j_gene: TRBJ2-7
v_gene: TRBV7-2
d_gene: .
CDR3aa: CASSLPDSSYEQYF

j_gene: TRBJ2-3
v_gene: TRBV12-3/TRBV12-4
d_gene: TRBD2
CDR3aa: CASSSNSGGGTDTQYF

j_gene: TRBJ2-2
v_gene: TRBV10-1
d_gene: .
CDR3aa: CASSVHSNTGELFF

j_gene: TRBJ2-1
v_gene: TRBV7-6
d_gene: TRBD2
CDR3aa: CASSLIGTSRREQFF

j_gene: TRBJ2-3
v_gene: TRBV5-1
d_gene: TRBD1
CDR3aa: CASSWTGITDTQYF

j_gene: TRBJ2-7
v_gene: TRBV27
d_gene: .
CDR3aa: CASSIMPGSSYEQYF

j_gene: TRBJ2-1
v_gene: TRBV20-1
d_gene: TRBD2
CDR3aa: CSARTLAGGYYNEQFF

j_gene: TRBJ1-5
v_gene: TRBV7-2
d_gene: TRBD1
CDR3aa: CASSSTGLTGNQPQHF

j_gene: TRBJ2-1
v_gene: TRBV10-3
d_gene: .
CDR3aa: CAIGLADNNEQFF

j_gene: TRBJ1-5
v_gene: TRBV20-1
d_gene: .
CDR3aa: CSALDSYDNQPQHF

j_gene: TRBJ1-2
v_gene: TRBV5-1
d_gene: TRBD1
CDR3aa: CASSPGQGPRYGYTF

j_gene: TRBJ1-4
v_gene: TRBV28
d_gene: .
CDR3aa: CASLGKTTNEKLFF

j_gene: TRBJ2-5
v_gene: TRBV4-3
d_gene: .
CDR3aa: CASSQDLLRGETQYF